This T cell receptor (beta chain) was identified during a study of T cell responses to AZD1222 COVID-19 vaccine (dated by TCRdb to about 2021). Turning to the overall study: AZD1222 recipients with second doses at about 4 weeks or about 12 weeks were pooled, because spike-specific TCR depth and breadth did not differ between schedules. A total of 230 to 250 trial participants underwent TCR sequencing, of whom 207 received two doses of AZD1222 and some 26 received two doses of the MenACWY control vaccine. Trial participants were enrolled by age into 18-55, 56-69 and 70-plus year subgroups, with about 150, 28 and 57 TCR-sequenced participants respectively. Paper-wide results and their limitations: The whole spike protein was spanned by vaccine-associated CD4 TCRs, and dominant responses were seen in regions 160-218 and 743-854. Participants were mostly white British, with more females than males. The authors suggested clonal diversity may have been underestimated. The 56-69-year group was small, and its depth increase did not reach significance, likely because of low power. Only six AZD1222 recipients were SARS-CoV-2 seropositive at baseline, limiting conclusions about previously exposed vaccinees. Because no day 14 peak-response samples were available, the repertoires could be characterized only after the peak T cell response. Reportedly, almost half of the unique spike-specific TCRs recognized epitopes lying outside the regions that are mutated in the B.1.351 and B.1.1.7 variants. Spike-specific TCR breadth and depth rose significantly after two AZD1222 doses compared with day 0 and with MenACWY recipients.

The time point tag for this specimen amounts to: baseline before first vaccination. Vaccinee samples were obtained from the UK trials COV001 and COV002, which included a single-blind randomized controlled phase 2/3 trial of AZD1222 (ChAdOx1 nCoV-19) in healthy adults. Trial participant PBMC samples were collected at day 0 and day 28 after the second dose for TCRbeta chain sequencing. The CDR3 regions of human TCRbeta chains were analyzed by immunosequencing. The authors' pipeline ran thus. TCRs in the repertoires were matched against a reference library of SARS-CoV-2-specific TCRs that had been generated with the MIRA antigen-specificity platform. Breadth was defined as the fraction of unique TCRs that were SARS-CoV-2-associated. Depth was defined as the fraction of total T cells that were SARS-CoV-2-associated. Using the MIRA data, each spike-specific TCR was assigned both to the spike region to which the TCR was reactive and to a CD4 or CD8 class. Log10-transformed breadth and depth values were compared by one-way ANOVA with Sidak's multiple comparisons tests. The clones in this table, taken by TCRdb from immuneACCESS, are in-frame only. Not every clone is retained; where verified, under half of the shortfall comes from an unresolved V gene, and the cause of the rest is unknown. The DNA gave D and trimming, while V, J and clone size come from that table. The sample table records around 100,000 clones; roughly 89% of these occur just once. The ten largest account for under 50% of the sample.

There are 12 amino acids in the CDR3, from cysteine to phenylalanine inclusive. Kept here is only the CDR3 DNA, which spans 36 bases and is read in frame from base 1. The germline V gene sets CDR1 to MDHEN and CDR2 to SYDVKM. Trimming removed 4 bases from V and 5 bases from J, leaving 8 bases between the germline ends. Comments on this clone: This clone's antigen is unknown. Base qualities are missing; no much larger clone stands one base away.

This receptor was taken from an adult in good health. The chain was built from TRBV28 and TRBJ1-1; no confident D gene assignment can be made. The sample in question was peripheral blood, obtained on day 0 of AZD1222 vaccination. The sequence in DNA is TGTGCCAGCAGTTCTGGGAGGACTGAAGCTTTCTTT. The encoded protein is CASSSGRTEAFF.